Described below is a single T cell receptor (beta chain) sequence and its context. Its antigen is still unknown. Healthy bone marrow donors made up the donor group. The PCR used 60 Vbeta and 13 Jbeta primers. Source study methods: In a later analysis, of 80 million to 90 million unique beta chains, 9 million to 11 million appeared in at least two donors. Data came from immunoSEQ multiplex PCR; TCRdb stores just in-frame clones and leaves some out. The V and J calls and the clone size are those of that table, but D and trimming were determined from the DNA. The sample has roughly 150,000 clones, around 80% seen once. This record comes from a study of cytomegalovirus exposure and HLA in healthy donors. Study results and limitations: Presence/absence analyses assumed roughly uniform sequencing depth across donors. In an earlier analysis, most TCR beta V segments were productive about 87% or about 30% of the time.

This receptor was obtained from a male donor in good health and CMV-seronegative. What was sequenced was PBMCs.

In nucleotides, the CDR3 is TGTGCCACCCAACCCTGGTTGGGCAATTCACCCCTCCACTTT. Amino acids: CATQPWLGNSPLHF. This chain joins TRBV19 and TRBJ1-6, with D unresolved. This CDR3 is 14 amino acids long. V was shortened by 10 bases and J by 7 bases, with 17 bases between the two germline ends. Germline V CDR1 and CDR2: LNHDA, SQIVND (reference sequence). Full variable domain (remainder filled in from reference TRBV19 and TRBJ1-6): DGGITQSPKYLFRKEGQNVTLSCEQNLNHDAMYWYRQDPGQGLRLIYYSQIVNDFQKGDIAEGYSVSREKKESFPLTVTSAQKNPTAFYLCATQPWLGNSPLHFGNGTRLTVT.